This paragraph covers one TCR beta chain sequence. This clonotype was found once. What this receptor recognizes is not known. No much larger clone is present one base from it, and per-base qualities are unavailable. A lone read offers only weak evidence. The sample is drawn from a study of blood T cells in healthy people across ages (dated by TCRdb to about 2015). Regarding the study in general: In model experiments, template switching captured roughly one uniquely barcoded TCR beta cDNA molecule for every two T cells. To avoid experimental bias, donors of different ages were distributed randomly across sequencing lanes. Age-related changes in TCR beta repertoire diversity were measured in the study by deep sequencing normalized with unique cDNA molecular identifiers. Donors were grouped into four age groups: young (average roughly 17 years), middle-aged (about 40), aged (about 60) and long-lived (approximately 82). Two additional independent replicas of 1 million unique cDNA reads from the same blood draw were analyzed for two donors (one aged 18 to 30 and one aged 80 or older).

The library was built by means of 5' RACE. This sample was sequenced with an Illumina HiSeq 2500. A second PCR of roughly 7 to 11 cycles was run with a J-beta primer mix and a sample-barcoded 5' primer. A template-switch 5' adaptor carrying 12 random nucleotides introduced a unique molecular identifier onto each TCR beta cDNA molecule. Each sample yielded at least 2.5 million CDR3-containing paired-end reads. The Mint cDNA synthesis kit, primed by a TRBC-specific oligonucleotide, was used to synthesize first-strand cDNA from all RNA. After uracil-DNA glycosylase treatment, a first 18-cycle PCR used universal primers M1SS and BC2_uni_R on all cDNA. In the paper's pipeline: For normalization, 1 million high-quality reads were randomly selected from each sample, with every read carrying a distinct molecular identifier. Instead of being binned into consensus sequences, reads that shared molecular identifiers were thrown out. MiTCR, with a Q25 quality threshold and the strictest error-elimination algorithm, was used for CDR3 identification, clonotype clustering and error correction. Lower-bound total TCR beta diversity was estimated with a nonparametric unseen species model using Euler transformation. TCRdb redid the processing of the public reads, applying fastp at Q25 and MiXCR, and retained in-frame beta chains. Every entry covers one CDR3 protein and lists the most common genes and DNA from its rows. Clone size and V and J calls follow TCRdb, not the original study. The table for this sample lists around 800,000 distinct CDR3 sequences; 44% of them were counted only once. The ten top clones hold about 21% of the sample.

The CDR3, from cysteine to phenylalanine, totals 17 residues. Only CDR3 DNA is held: 51 bases, read in frame from base 1. The donors were under 40 Caucasian individuals from Russia, aged roughly 6 to 90 years, who were systemically healthy. Approximately 9.3 milliliters of peripheral blood were collected from each donor into EDTA-treated Vacutainer tubes. Ficoll-Paque density-gradient centrifugation was used to isolate PBMCs, with at least 6 million obtained per sample. Total RNA was extracted from PBMCs with Trizol reagent, with at least 5 micrograms obtained per sample. For every donor, flow cytometry on a PBMC aliquot measured the percentage of naive CD45RAhigh/CD27high T cells. Study-wide conclusions, independent of this receptor: As age increased, observed TCR beta diversity per million T cells dropped in a roughly linear way, and a significant reduction was already evident by age 40. Compared with the aged group, more naive CD4+ T cells, fewer expanded clones and increased TCR diversity were shown by the long-lived group, suggesting age selection. Conclusive comparison of naive and antigen-experienced compartments was prevented by the profiling of bulk unsorted PBMCs. The percentage of naive T cells measured by flow cytometry correlated strongly with observed TCR beta diversity. Estimates of total diversity based on one million sequenced T cells were considered lower bounds and underestimates. The CMV infection status of donors was not known, potentially confounding age-related changes in expanded clonotypes.

Sample: blood. The chain was built from TRBV21-1 and TRBJ2-5; the D call TRBD2 from the table was never checked on the DNA. TRBV21-1 is a documented pseudogene. This receptor was identified in a man aged 60 to 75 in good health. The CDR3 in this case is CASSKALGLERRETQYF. The DNA sequence is given as TGTGCCAGCAGCAAAGCGCTGGGACTAGAGCGTCGGGAGACCCAGTACTTC.